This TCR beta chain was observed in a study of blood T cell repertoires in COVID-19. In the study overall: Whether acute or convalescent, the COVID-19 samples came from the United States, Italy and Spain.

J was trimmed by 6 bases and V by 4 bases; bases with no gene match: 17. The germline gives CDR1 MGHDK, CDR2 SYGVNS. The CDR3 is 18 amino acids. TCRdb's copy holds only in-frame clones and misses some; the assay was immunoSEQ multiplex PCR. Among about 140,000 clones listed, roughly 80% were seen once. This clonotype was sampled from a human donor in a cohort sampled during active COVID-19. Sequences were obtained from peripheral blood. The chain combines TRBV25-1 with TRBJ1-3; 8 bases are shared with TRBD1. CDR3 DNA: TGTGCCAGCAGTGTAAGGGCCTGGGACAGGAATGGTCTAAACACCATATATTTT. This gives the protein CASSVRAWDRNGLNTIYF.